Following are 4 T cell receptor beta chains from one sample sequenced in a study of brain T cells in children with intractable seizures. This table comes from immunoSEQ multiplex PCR, and its TCRdb copy is limited to in-frame clones, with some not included. The sample yields 100,000 to 120,000 clones, roughly 94% seen once. This sample comprised peripheral blood, obtained at surgery. These receptors were obtained from a boy younger than two with hemimegalencephaly and intractable seizures.

The chain couples TRBV12-3 or TRBV12-4 to TRBJ2-7; 8 bases map to TRBD2. V was clipped by 6 bases and J by 7 bases; unmatched bases: 8. CDR3 length equals 13 residues. The CDR3 DNA follows: TGTGCCAGCAGAACCGGGACTAGGAGGGAGCAGTACTTC. Residues: CASRTGTRREQYF.

CDR3 residues: CASSLGAITYEQYF. The DNA of the CDR3 is TGTGCCAGCAGCTTGGGGGCGATAACCTACGAGCAGTACTTC. The chain uses TRBV13 and TRBJ2-7, with TRBD1 as a possible D gene (6 bases). Germline lookup yields CDR1 PRHDT and CDR2 FYEKMQ (reference sequence). Trimming left V 3 bases short and J 2 bases short, with 11 bases between. This CDR3 has 14 residues.

J is TRBJ1-5 and V is TRBV25-1; D remains unclear. The germline V gene encodes CDR1 MGHDK and CDR2 SYGVNS. The CDR3 runs 13 residues. With 5 bases removed from V and 4 bases from J, the gap between germline ends came to 9 bases. CDR3 DNA sequence: TGTGCCAGCAGTTCTGGGTGGAATCAGCCCCAGCATTTT. Translated: CASSSGWNQPQHF.

The chain combines TRBV7-8 with TRBJ2-1; possibly TRBD1 for D (5 bases). This CDR3 region has 12 residues. Germline-derived CDR1 and CDR2 are SGHVS and FQNEAQ. V lost 5 bases and J 9 bases, leaving 11 bases between the germline ends. The chain's CDR3 is CASSPQGGEQFF. For the CDR3, the DNA is TGTGCCAGCAGCCCGCAGGGTGGTGAGCAGTTCTTC.